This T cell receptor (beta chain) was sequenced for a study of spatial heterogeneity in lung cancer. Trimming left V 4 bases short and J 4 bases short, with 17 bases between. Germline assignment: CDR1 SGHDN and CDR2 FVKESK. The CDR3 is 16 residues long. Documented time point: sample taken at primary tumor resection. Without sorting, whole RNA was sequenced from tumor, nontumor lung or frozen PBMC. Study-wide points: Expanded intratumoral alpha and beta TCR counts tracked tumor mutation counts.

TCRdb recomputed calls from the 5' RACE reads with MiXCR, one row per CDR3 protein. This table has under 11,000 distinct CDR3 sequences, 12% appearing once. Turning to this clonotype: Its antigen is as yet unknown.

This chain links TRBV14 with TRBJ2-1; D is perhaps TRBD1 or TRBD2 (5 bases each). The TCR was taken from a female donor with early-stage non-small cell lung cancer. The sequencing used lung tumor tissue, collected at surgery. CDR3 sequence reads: CASSLWDLKGYNEQFF. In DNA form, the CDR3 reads TGTGCCAGCAGCCTATGGGACCTCAAGGGGTACAATGAGCAGTTCTTC.